This T cell receptor beta chain comes out of a study of blood T cells in healthy people across ages. Germline lookup yields CDR1 DFQATT and CDR2 SNEGSKA (reference sequence). The CDR3 extends over 13 amino acids. V dropped 3 bases and J dropped 3; count of bases not matched to a gene: 2. It was with a sample-barcoded 5' primer and a J-beta primer mix that a second PCR of roughly 7 to 12 cycles was run. Individual samples furnished no less than 2.5 million CDR3-containing paired-end reads apiece. One entry per CDR3 protein, called by TCRdb with MiXCR from the 5' RACE reads. The sample holds roughly 1.9 million distinct CDR3 sequences, 30% to 40% seen once.

Specimen: blood. The TCR sequence derives from a human donor in good health. This chain joins TRBV20-1 and TRBJ1-5; 7 bases match TRBD1. The CDR3 DNA sequence: TGCAGTGCTAGGGGACAGCACAATCAGCCCCAGCATTTT. Its translation is CSARGQHNQPQHF.